Below, 5 T cell receptor beta chains from the same sample are listed, as sequenced in a study of blood T cell repertoires in COVID-19. Libraries were prepared by immunoSEQ multiplex PCR; TCRdb keeps only in-frame clonotypes and omits some of them. Of 200,000 to 250,000 clones in the sample, 75% to 85% were seen once. The sample taken for sequencing was peripheral blood. These receptors all come from a woman older than 75 with COVID-19, enrolled during active disease.

J is TRBJ1-4 and V is TRBV6-5; 8 bases are shared with TRBD1. The germline V gene has CDR1 MNHEY and CDR2 SVGAGI. V lost 5 bases to trimming and J lost 8 bases; unmatched junction nucleotides: 4. The CDR3 loop spans 13 amino acids. The CDR3 loop is CASSQGAEEKLFF. The CDR3 DNA sequence: TGTGCCAGCAGTCAGGGGGCAGAAGAAAAACTGTTTTTT.

The CDR3 region is CASSGSDRAGNQPQHF. CDR3 bases: TGTGCCAGCAGTGGAAGCGACAGGGCGGGCAATCAGCCCCAGCATTTT. This chain joins TRBV6-1 and TRBJ1-5, with 7 bases matching TRBD1. J lost 2 bases, V lost 4 bases, and 8 bases had no gene match. Germline CDR1 MNHNS, CDR2 SASEGT. The CDR3 consists of 16 residues.

This clone occurred a few times. CDR3 sequence (DNA): TGTGCCAGCAGCTATTCTCAGCGGGGTTTGAACAATCAGCCCCAGCATTTT. Amino acids: CASSYSQRGLNNQPQHF. This chain joins TRBV28 and TRBJ1-5; D is unclear. The CDR3 sequence is 17 residues long. The V end was cut by 6 bases, the J end by 3 bases, with 21 bases between. Germline loops: CDR1 MDHEN, CDR2 SYDVKM.

The V gene is TRBV12-3 or TRBV12-4, the J gene TRBJ1-2; the D is unclear. Trimming pared 2 bases from V and 8 bases from J, leaving 6 bases between. This CDR3 has 11 residues. As DNA, the CDR3 is TGTGCCAGCAGTTTATCTAAAGGCTACACCTTC. Protein: CASSLSKGYTF.

The chain joins TRBV12-3 or TRBV12-4 to TRBJ2-7; D possibly corresponds to TRBD2 (6 bases). This CDR3 comprises 12 residues. V lost 7 bases and J 3 bases, leaving 10 bases between the germline ends. The CDR3, as DNA: TGTGCCAGCAAAGCAGCGGGCTACGAGCAGTACTTC. Its translation: CASKAAGYEQYF.